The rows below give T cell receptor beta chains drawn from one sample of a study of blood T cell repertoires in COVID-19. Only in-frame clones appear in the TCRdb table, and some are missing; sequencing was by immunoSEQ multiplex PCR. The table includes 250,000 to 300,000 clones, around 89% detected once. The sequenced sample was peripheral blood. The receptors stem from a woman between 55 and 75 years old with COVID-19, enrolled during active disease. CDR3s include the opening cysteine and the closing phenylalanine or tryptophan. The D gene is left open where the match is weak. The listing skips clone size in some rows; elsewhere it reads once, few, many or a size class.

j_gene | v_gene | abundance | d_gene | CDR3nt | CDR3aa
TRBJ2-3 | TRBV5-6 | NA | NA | TGTGCCAGCAGCTTTGGCAGGGATACGCAGTATTTT | CASSFGRDTQYF
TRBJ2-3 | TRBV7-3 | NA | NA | TGTGCCAGCAGCTTAGGACAGCCGATTAGGGCAGATACGCAGTATTTT | CASSLGQPIRADTQYF
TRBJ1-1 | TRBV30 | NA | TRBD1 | TGTGCCAGGGACAGGATGGGGAACACTGAAGCTTTCTTT | CARDRMGNTEAFF
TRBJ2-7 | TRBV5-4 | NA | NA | TGTGCCAGCAGCCCCGAGAGGGTGGGCAAGCAGTACTTC | CASSPERVGKQYF
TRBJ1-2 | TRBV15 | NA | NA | TGTGCCACCAGTACCAGGCGGGATGGCTACACCTTC | CATSTRRDGYTF
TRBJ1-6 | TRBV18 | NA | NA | TGTGCCAGCTCCCCACCGTCTGGTACAGGGAATTCACCCCTCCACTTT | CASSPPSGTGNSPLHF
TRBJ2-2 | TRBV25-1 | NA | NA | TGTGCCAGCAGTGAATCCGCGAGTATCTACACCGGGGAGCTGTTTTTT | CASSESASIYTGELFF
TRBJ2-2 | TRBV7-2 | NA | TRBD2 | TGTGCCAGCAGCTTAACGGGGGGAGCCGGGGAGCTGTTTTTT | CASSLTGGAGELFF
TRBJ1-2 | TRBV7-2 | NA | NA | TGTGCCAGCAGCGCACCACAGGGTCGGAACTATGGCTACACCTTC | CASSAPQGRNYGYTF
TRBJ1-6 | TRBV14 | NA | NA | TGTGCCAGCAGCTCCCGACAGCTAAATAATTCACCCCTCCACTTT | CASSSRQLNNSPLHF
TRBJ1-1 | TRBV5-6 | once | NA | TGTGCCAGCAGCTGGGGCACAGGACGGAACACTGAAGCTTTCTTT | CASSWGTGRNTEAFF
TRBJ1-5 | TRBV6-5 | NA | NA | TGTGCCAGCAGTTACGGGGCCACCAATCAGCCCCAGCATTTT | CASSYGATNQPQHF
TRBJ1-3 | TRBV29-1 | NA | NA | TGCAGCGCTGCCCCTGGGCAGAACTCTGGAAACACCATATATTTT | CSAAPGQNSGNTIYF
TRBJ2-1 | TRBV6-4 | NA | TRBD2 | TGTGCCAGCAGCCGAAGCGGGGGGGCTTACAATGAGCAGTTCTTC | CASSRSGGAYNEQFF
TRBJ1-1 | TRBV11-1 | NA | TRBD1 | TGTGCCAGCAGCTTAGTACACAGGGGGCGGAACACTGAAGCTTTCTTT | CASSLVHRGRNTEAFF
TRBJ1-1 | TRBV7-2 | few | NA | TGTGCCAGCAGCTTAGAGGTAGGGGCGAGGACTGAAGCTTTCTTT | CASSLEVGARTEAFF
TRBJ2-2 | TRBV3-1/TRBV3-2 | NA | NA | TGTGCCAGCAGCCAAGCAGGGACCGGGGAGCTGTTTTTT | CASSQAGTGELFF
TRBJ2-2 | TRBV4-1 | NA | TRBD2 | TGCGCCAGCAGCCTCCGGGACTATACCGGGGAGCTGTTTTTT | CASSLRDYTGELFF
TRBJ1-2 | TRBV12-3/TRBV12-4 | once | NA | TGTGCCAGCAGCCCCGGGACTGTCTATGGCTACACCTTC | CASSPGTVYGYTF
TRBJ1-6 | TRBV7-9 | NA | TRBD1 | TGTGCCAGCACGACAGGGCCTAATTCACCCCTCCACTTT | CASTTGPNSPLHF
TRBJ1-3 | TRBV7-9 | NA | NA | TGTGCCAGCAGCTTAGCAGGGGCCGAAAACACCATATATTTT | CASSLAGAENTIYF
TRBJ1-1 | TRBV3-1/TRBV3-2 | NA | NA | TGTGCCAGCAGCCAAGATAGGGGCAGGGTATTCCCTGAAGCTTTCTTT | CASSQDRGRVFPEAFF
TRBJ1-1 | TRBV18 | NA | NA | TGTGCCAGCTCACCTTCAGGGGTCTCGAACACTGAAGCTTTCTTT | CASSPSGVSNTEAFF
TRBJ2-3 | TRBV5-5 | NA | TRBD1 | TGTGCCAGCAGCCTTCACCCGGACAGGCCTGGGGATACGCAGTATTTT | CASSLHPDRPGDTQYF
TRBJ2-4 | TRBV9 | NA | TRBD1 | TGTGCCAGCAGCGCGGTCCAGGGGGATGTAAACATTCAGTACTTC | CASSAVQGDVNIQYF
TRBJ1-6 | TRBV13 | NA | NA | TGTGCCAGCAGCCCTCTCGGGGGGGAAAACTATAATTCACCCCTCCACTTT | CASSPLGGENYNSPLHF
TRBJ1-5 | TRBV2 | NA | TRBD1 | TGTGCCAGCAGCTGGGGACAGGGTAATCAGCCCCAGCATTTT | CASSWGQGNQPQHF
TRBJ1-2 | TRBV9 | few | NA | TGTGCCAGCAGCGTAGACAACCAGGGTCACGGCGGCTACACCTTC | CASSVDNQGHGGYTF
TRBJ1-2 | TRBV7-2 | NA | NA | TGTGCCAGCAGCTTAGTAGCAGGGGGCTACACCTTC | CASSLVAGGYTF
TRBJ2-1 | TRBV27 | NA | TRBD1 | TGTGCCAGCACCGCCGGGACAGGGGACAATGAGCAGTTCTTC | CASTAGTGDNEQFF
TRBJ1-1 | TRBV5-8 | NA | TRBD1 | TGTGCCAGCAGCTACAGGGGATCGGGTACTGAAGCTTTCTTT | CASSYRGSGTEAFF
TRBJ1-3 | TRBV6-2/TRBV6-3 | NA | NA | TGTGCCAGCAGTTCACGGGTCTCTGGAAACACCATATATTTT | CASSSRVSGNTIYF
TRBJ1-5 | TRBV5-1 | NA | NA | TGCGCCAGCAGCTTGGCCAAGTCAGGGGCGCAGGGCCATCAGCCCCAGCATTTT | CASSLAKSGAQGHQPQHF
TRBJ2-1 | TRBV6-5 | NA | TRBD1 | TGTGCCAGCAGTCCCCAGACAGGGTTAAATGAGCAGTTCTTC | CASSPQTGLNEQFF
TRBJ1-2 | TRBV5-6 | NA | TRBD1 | TGTGCCAGCAGCTTGGTGCAGGGGGCGGGAGGCTACACCTTC | CASSLVQGAGGYTF
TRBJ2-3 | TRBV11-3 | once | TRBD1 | TGTGCCAGCAGCTTAGGAGGCTTTACAGGGGGTACAGATACGCAGTATTTT | CASSLGGFTGGTDTQYF
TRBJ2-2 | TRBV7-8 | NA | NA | TGTGCCAGCAGGTCACACACAGACACCGGGGAGCTGTTTTTT | CASRSHTDTGELFF
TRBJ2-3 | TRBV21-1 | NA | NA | TGTGCCAGCAGCAAAACCCGGGGAGGAATCACAGATACGCAGTATTTT | CASSKTRGGITDTQYF
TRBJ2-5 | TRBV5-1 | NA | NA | TGCGCCAGCGGGGAGGAGACCCAGTACTTC | CASGEETQYF
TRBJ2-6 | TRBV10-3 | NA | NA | TGTGCCGTCCGGACAGCGAGCTCTGGGGCCAACGTCCTGACTTTC | CAVRTASSGANVLTF
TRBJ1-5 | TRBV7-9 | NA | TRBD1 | TGTGCCAGCAGCGATCGACAGGGGGCGGGTGGCAATCAGCCCCAGCATTTT | CASSDRQGAGGNQPQHF
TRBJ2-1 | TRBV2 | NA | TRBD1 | TGTGCCAGCAGAGCTGGGACAGGGAGAATTGGTGAGCAGTTCTTC | CASRAGTGRIGEQFF
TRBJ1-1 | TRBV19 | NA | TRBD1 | TGTGCCAGTAGTACCACAGGGGCGCTGGGGACTGAAGCTTTCTTT | CASSTTGALGTEAFF